What follows are 17 T cell receptor beta chains derived from one specimen sequenced in a study of blood T cell repertoires in COVID-19. TCRdb's copy holds only in-frame clones and misses some; the assay was immunoSEQ multiplex PCR. The sample includes roughly 190,000 clones, 80% of them seen just once. The sample comprised peripheral blood. These receptors were obtained from a man between 60 and 75 years old with acute or convalescent COVID-19.

This clone was seen a single time. The chain recombines TRBV30 with TRBJ1-4; a possible D gene is TRBD1 (6 bases). CDR1 is GTSNPN and CDR2 is SVGIG in the germline V gene (reference sequence). The CDR3 has 17 residues. V was pared by 1 base and J by 2 bases, with 17 bases between. The DNA of the CDR3 is TGTGCCTGGAGTGCCCAACAGGGAAGTGTGACTAATGAAAAACTGTTTTTT. Its protein product is CAWSAQQGSVTNEKLFF.

The chain couples TRBV9 to TRBJ2-3; 9 bases agree with TRBD1. Germline CDR1 reads SGDLS; CDR2 reads YYNGEE. This CDR3 spans 16 amino acids. V lost 2 bases, J lost 4 bases, and 8 bases stayed unmatched. The DNA of the CDR3 is TGTGCCAGCAGCGTCCGGGACAGGGAGTGGGCAGATACGCAGTATTTT. It codes for CASSVRDREWADTQYF.

V is TRBV6-1 and J is TRBJ1-5; 9 bases fit TRBD1. Germline trimming cut 1 base from V and 0 bases from J; bases unmatched to any gene: 10. Germline V lookup: CDR1 MNHNS, CDR2 SASEGT. The CDR3 contains 19 residues. In DNA, the CDR3 is TGTGCCAGCAGTGAAGACGGGACAGGGAGCCATTATAGCAATCAGCCCCAGCATTTT. Translated: CASSEDGTGSHYSNQPQHF.

The chain uses TRBV4-1 and TRBJ1-6, with D maybe TRBD1 (6 bases). The CDR3 has 15 residues. V lost 4 bases to trimming and J lost 9 bases, with 16 bases between them. Germline V lookup: CDR1 MGHRA, CDR2 YSYEKL. This CDR3 reads CASSPPTPGVSPLHF. CDR3 in DNA: TGCGCCAGCAGCCCTCCTACTCCAGGGGTTTCACCCCTCCACTTT.

The chain recombines TRBV7-3 with TRBJ2-3; TRBD1 matches at 7 bases. The CDR3 covers 17 residues. Per germline, CDR1 SGHTA and CDR2 FQGTGA. After removal of 1 base from V and 4 bases from J, the junction contained 11 bases not matched to a gene. CDR3 amino acids: CASSLIGGPEGSDTQYF. The CDR3 DNA sequence: TGTGCCAGCAGCTTAATAGGGGGCCCAGAAGGGTCAGATACGCAGTATTTT.

The CDR3 DNA sequence: TGTGCCAGCAGCTTAAGTCGGGACAAAGAGTCACCCCTCCACTTT. The encoded protein is CASSLSRDKESPLHF. The rearrangement links TRBV7-2 to TRBJ1-6; D perhaps matches TRBD1 (6 bases). V was clipped by 2 bases and J by 10 bases, with 15 bases between them. Germline CDR1 and CDR2: SGHTA and FQGNSA. The CDR3 is made up of 15 amino acids.

The chain uses TRBV9 and TRBJ1-2; TRBD1 is a possible D gene (5 bases). Trimming stripped 0 bases from V and 5 bases from J, with 20 bases between. This CDR3 contains 17 residues. Germline V lookup: CDR1 SGDLS, CDR2 YYNGEE. The CDR3 loop reads CASSVDDSRVPGYGYTF. In nucleotides, the CDR3 is TGTGCCAGCAGCGTAGACGACAGTAGGGTTCCCGGATATGGCTACACCTTC.

The chain employs TRBV6-5 and TRBJ2-2, with TRBD1 as a possible D gene (5 bases). The germline gives CDR1 MNHEY, CDR2 SVGAGI. There are 15 residues in the CDR3. V was clipped by 2 bases and J by 3 bases, with 10 bases between them. CDR3 protein: CASSYRQPYTGELFF. CDR3 DNA: TGTGCCAGCAGTTACCGACAGCCCTACACCGGGGAGCTGTTTTTT.

V gene TRBV7-8 combines with J gene TRBJ2-1, with TRBD2 identical over 12 bases. CDR3 length: 15 residues. CDR1 is SGHVS and CDR2 is FQNEAQ in the germline V gene. The junction had 3 bases not matched to a gene; V was cut back by 5 bases and J by 4 bases. The CDR3 loop is CASSPLAGGYNEQFF. The CDR3, as DNA: TGTGCCAGCAGCCCTCTAGCGGGAGGGTACAATGAGCAGTTCTTC. The variable domain in full, completed from reference TRBV7-8 and TRBJ2-1, reads GAGVSQSPRYKVAKRGQDVALRCDPISGHVSLFWYQQALGQGPEFLTYFQNEAQLDKSGLPSDRFFAERPEGSVSTLKIQRTQQEDSAVYLCASSPLAGGYNEQFFGPGTRLTVL.

The chain recombines TRBV7-9 with TRBJ2-1; tentative D call: TRBD2 (5 bases). The V end lost 3 bases, the J end lost 10 bases, and 19 bases lay between the germline ends. CDR3 length: 15 amino acids. Germline values: CDR1 SEHNR, CDR2 FQNEAQ (reference sequence). CDR3 sequence: CASSFVLAGTLEQFF. CDR3 sequence (DNA): TGTGCCAGCAGCTTTGTCCTAGCCGGAACTTTGGAGCAGTTCTTC.

This clone was counted at least ten times. Additional DNA sequences in this sample encode the identical CDR3. The gene calls are TRBV4-2 and TRBJ2-1; TRBD2 agrees at 10 bases. Trimming at V came to 0 bases and at J to 4 bases, leaving 0 bases not matched to a gene. CDR1 and CDR2 from the germline V gene are LGHNA and YNFKEQ. CDR3 length: 15 residues. The CDR3 here is CASSQEAGGYNEQFF. Here the CDR3 DNA reads TGTGCCAGCAGCCAAGAAGCGGGAGGGTACAATGAGCAGTTCTTC.

This chain links TRBV5-1 with TRBJ2-7; D unclear. In germline, CDR1 is SGHRS, CDR2 YFSETQ. CDR3 length: 12 amino acids. V was pared by 0 bases and J by 5 bases, with 6 bases between. For the CDR3, the DNA is TGCGCCAGCAGCTTGGGTTTCGACGAGCAGTACTTC. It yields the protein CASSLGFDEQYF.

The genes are TRBV6-2 or TRBV6-3 and TRBJ2-7; 9 bases line up with TRBD2. The ends lost 7 bases at V and 0 bases at J; junction bases unmatched: 7. Germline values: CDR1 MNHEY, CDR2 SVGEGT. CDR3 length equals 15 residues. The CDR3 nucleotides read TGTGCCAGCACCCCCGCGGGACTAGCCTCCTACGAGCAGTACTTC. Residues: CASTPAGLASYEQYF.

The gene calls are TRBV6-4 and TRBJ2-1; 13 bases are shared with TRBD2. CDR1 and CDR2 from the germline V gene are MRHNA and SNTAGT. The CDR3 runs 18 residues. V lost 2 bases to trimming and J lost 4 bases; unmatched junction nucleotides: 8. The CDR3 DNA reads TGTGCCAGCAGTGACCGCACGGGACTAGCGGGAAATTACAATGAGCAGTTCTTC. It yields the protein CASSDRTGLAGNYNEQFF.

A few counts support this clone. The chain is built from TRBV6-1 and TRBJ2-7; 8 nucleotides align to TRBD2. Germline V CDR1 and CDR2: MNHNS, SASEGT. The ends lost 0 bases at V and 3 bases at J; junction bases unmatched: 7. This CDR3 has 16 residues. CDR3 in DNA: TGTGCCAGCAGTGAAGCGCTTCTAGCGGGTCTCTACGAGCAGTACTTC. It codes for CASSEALLAGLYEQYF.

V gene TRBV6-5 combines with J gene TRBJ2-7; D remains ambiguous. The CDR3 is 14 residues long. Between the trimmed V and J ends, which lost 2 bases and 0 bases, there was a span of 8 bases. Germline loops: CDR1 MNHEY, CDR2 SVGAGI. The CDR3 bases are TGTGCCAGCAGTTACCGTGGCCTCTCCTACGAGCAGTACTTC. Translated, it gives CASSYRGLSYEQYF.

This chain uses TRBV9 with TRBJ2-7; 7 bases agree with TRBD1. From germline, CDR1 is SGDLS and CDR2 YYNGEE. The CDR3 runs 15 residues. V was clipped by 4 bases and J by 3 bases; unmatched bases: 10. The CDR3 region has the DNA TGTGCCAGCAGCCCGAGCGCGACAGGGTTCTACGAGCAGTACTTC. This translates into CASSPSATGFYEQYF.